Sequencing of this T cell receptor (beta chain) was carried out in a study of cytomegalovirus exposure and HLA in healthy donors. The study's findings and limits: The authors confirmed in vitro that a few CMV-associated chains were specific for CMV antigens. Earlier results showed most TCR beta V segments being productive about 87% or about 30% of the time. Across HLA loci, a later analysis found differing TCR association rates, with DRB1 most and HLA-C fewest.

The J segment lost 0 bases and the V segment lost 4 bases, leaving 3 bases of the junction unmatched. The germline CDR1 and CDR2 sequences are SNHLY and FYNNEI. CDR3 length: 15 residues. As regards this clone: Its antigen is not identified.

PCR used 60 Vbeta primers and 13 Jbeta primers. The method was immunoSEQ multiplex PCR; TCRdb's version includes in-frame clones alone and lacks a portion of them. The sample has 95,000 to 100,000 clones; over 65% are singletons. The chain employs TRBV2 and TRBJ2-3; TRBD2 aligns across 8 bases. This clonotype was sampled from a man between 60 and 70 years old in good health and CMV-seropositive. Sequencing used PBMCs. CDR3: CASSVQRGSTDTQYF. The DNA of the CDR3 is TGTGCCAGCAGTGTTCAGCGGGGGAGCACAGATACGCAGTATTTT.